A selection of T cell receptor beta chains follows, all from one sample in a study of T cell responses to AZD1222 COVID-19 vaccine. The method was immunoSEQ multiplex PCR; TCRdb's version includes in-frame clones alone and lacks a portion of them. The sample carries about 140,000 clones, 88% recorded once. The material was peripheral blood, obtained 28 days after the second AZD1222 dose. The source of these receptors is an adult who received the AZD1222 COVID-19 vaccine. The CDR3 runs from the conserved cysteine through the conserved F or W. Fields, in order: CDR3 length, V gene, J gene, D gene, clone size, CDR3 DNA, CDR3 protein. The D gene is left open where the match is weak. Only part of the rows carry a size: once, few, many, or a class if the clone is expanded.

15	TRBV5-1	TRBJ1-4	TRBD1	NA	TGCGCCAGCAGCTTGGGGGACAGGGAGCCTGAAAAACTGTTTTTT	CASSLGDREPEKLFF
15	TRBV5-1	TRBJ2-5	NA	NA	TGCGCCAGCAGCGCGACTACCCGGGACATCGAGGCCCAGTACTTC	CASSATTRDIEAQYF
13	TRBV6-5	TRBJ1-1	NA	NA	TGTGCCAGCAGCAGGACAGACAACACTGAAGCTTTCTTT	CASSRTDNTEAFF
15	TRBV4-1	TRBJ2-3	TRBD1	NA	TGCGCCAGCAGCTCTACCAGGGGGCTGGGAGATACGCAGTATTTT	CASSSTRGLGDTQYF
13	TRBV30	TRBJ2-7	TRBD1	NA	TGTGCCTGGAGTCCACAGGGGGCGCTTTATAAGTACTTC	CAWSPQGALYKYF
14	TRBV7-9	TRBJ2-1	NA	NA	TGTGCCAGCAGCCCCGGGACGTCTTTCGATGAGCAGTTCTTC	CASSPGTSFDEQFF
13	TRBV28	TRBJ2-7	NA	NA	TGTGCCAGCAGCGGGACACCCTCCTACGAGCAGTACTTC	CASSGTPSYEQYF
15	TRBV15	TRBJ1-4	NA	NA	TGTGCCACCAGCGTTGGGCGGTCGACTAATGAAAAACTGTTTTTT	CATSVGRSTNEKLFF
15	TRBV11-3	TRBJ2-1	NA	few	TGTGCCAGCAGCTTAGGTACAAAGCCTAACAATGAGCAGTTCTTC	CASSLGTKPNNEQFF
16	TRBV5-4	TRBJ1-6	TRBD1	NA	TGTGCCAGCAATCGTCAGGGGGGCGGCTATAATTCACCCCTCCACTTT	CASNRQGGGYNSPLHF
16	TRBV28	TRBJ1-5	NA	NA	TGTGCCAGCAGTTTAAGGAACGTGGTCGGCAATCAGCCCCAGCATTTT	CASSLRNVVGNQPQHF
13	TRBV29-1	TRBJ1-1	NA	NA	TGCAGCGCCCTTTTTCAGGGGAACACTGAAGCTTTCTTT	CSALFQGNTEAFF
14	TRBV2	TRBJ2-3	TRBD1	NA	TGTGCCAGCAGCCCTGGACAGGGGCCAGATACGCAGTATTTT	CASSPGQGPDTQYF
14	TRBV27	TRBJ2-7	TRBD2	NA	TGTGCCAGCAGTCGTAGCGGGCCCGCCTACGAGCAGTACTTC	CASSRSGPAYEQYF